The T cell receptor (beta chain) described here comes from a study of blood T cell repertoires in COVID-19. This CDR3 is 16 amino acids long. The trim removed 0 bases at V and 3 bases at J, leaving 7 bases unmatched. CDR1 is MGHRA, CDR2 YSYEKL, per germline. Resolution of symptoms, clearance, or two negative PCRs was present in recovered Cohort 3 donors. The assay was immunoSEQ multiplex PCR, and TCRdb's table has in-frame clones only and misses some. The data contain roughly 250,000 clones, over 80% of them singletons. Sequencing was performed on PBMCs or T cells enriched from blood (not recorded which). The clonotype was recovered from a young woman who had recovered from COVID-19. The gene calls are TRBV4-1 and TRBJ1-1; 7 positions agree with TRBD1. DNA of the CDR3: TGCGCCAGCAGCCAAGACGTTGCAGGGGGATACACTGAAGCTTTCTTT. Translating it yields CASSQDVAGGYTEAFF.